This T cell receptor (beta chain) emerged from a study of OX40 agonist ivuxolimab in advanced cancers. Produced via immunoSEQ multiplex PCR; TCRdb's table is partial and in-frame only. This table holds roughly 75,000 clones, around nine tenths found once. Material: CD4+ or CD8+ T cells sorted from blood, obtained in a trial of the OX40 agonist ivuxolimab. The receptor's source is an adult with an advanced solid tumor such as melanoma, head and neck, liver or kidney cancer.

The CDR3 sequence: CAWKLNKDSPLHF. CDR3 DNA sequence: TGTGCCTGGAAACTCAACAAGGATTCACCCCTCCACTTT. This chain uses TRBV30 with TRBJ1-6; D is unresolved. Germline V gene data show CDR1 as GTSNPN and CDR2 as SVGIG (reference sequence). The ends were cut back, 4 bases at V and 8 bases at J, with 12 bases in the middle. This CDR3 spans 13 amino acids.